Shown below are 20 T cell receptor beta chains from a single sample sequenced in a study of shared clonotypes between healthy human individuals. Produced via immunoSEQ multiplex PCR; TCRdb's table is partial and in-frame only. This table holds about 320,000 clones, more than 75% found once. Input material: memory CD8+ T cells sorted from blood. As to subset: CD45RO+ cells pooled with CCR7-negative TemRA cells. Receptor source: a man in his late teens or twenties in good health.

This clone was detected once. CDR3 nucleotides: TGTGCCAGCAGTTACTCCGGACTCGCCGGGACAGATACGCAGTATTTT. This codes for CASSYSGLAGTDTQYF. The genes are TRBV6-6 and TRBJ2-3; the D gene is possibly TRBD2 (5 bases). The V end lost 0 bases, the J end lost 3 bases, and 13 bases lay between the germline ends. CDR3 size: 16 residues. Germline V CDR1 and CDR2: MNHNY, SVGAGI (reference sequence).

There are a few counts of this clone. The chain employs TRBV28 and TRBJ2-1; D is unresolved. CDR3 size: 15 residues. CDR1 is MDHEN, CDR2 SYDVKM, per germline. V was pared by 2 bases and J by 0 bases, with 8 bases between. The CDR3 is CASSLAHNSYNEQFF. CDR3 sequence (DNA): TGTGCCAGCAGTTTAGCTCACAACTCCTACAATGAGCAGTTCTTC.

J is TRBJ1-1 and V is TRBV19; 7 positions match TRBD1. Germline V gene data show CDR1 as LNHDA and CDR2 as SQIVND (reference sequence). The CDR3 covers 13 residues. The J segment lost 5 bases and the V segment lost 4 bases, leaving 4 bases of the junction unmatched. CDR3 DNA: TGTGCCAGTAGTACACAGGGGCTTACTGAAGCTTTCTTT. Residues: CASSTQGLTEAFF.

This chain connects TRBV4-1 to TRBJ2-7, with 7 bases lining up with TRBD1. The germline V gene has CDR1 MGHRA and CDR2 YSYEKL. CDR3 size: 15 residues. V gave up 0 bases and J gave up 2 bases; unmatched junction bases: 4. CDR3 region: CASSQDPGTAYEQYF. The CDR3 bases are TGCGCCAGCAGCCAAGATCCCGGGACAGCCTACGAGCAGTACTTC.

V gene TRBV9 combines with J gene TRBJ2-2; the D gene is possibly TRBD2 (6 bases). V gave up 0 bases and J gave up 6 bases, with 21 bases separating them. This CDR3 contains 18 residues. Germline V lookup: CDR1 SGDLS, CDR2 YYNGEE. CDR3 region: CASSVDPLGGWSSGELFF. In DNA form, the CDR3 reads TGTGCCAGCAGCGTAGATCCCCTTGGGGGGTGGTCATCCGGGGAGCTGTTTTTT.

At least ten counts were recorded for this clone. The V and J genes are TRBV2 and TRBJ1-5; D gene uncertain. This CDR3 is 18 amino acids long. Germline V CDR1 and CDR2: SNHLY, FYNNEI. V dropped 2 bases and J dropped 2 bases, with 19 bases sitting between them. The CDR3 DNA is TGTGCCAGCAGTGAAAATCTCCCGATCTCGCAGGGCAATCAGCCCCAGCATTTT. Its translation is CASSENLPISQGNQPQHF.

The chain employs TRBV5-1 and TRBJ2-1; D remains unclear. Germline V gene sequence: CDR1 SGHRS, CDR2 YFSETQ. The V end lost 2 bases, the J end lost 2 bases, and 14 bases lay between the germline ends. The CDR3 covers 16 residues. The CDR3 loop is CASSFPGPTPYNEQFF. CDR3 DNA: TGCGCCAGCAGCTTCCCCGGACCCACTCCCTACAATGAGCAGTTCTTC.

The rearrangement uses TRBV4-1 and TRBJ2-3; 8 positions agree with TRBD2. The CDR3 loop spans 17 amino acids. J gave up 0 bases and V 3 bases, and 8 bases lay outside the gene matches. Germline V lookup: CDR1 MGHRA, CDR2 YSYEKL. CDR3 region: CASSHPGGYFSTDTQYF. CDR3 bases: TGCGCCAGCAGCCATCCGGGGGGGTATTTTAGCACAGATACGCAGTATTTT.

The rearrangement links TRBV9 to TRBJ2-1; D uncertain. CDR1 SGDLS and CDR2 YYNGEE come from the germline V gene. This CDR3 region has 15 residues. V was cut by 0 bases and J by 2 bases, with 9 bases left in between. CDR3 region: CASSVGPAPYNEQFF. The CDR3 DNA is TGTGCCAGCAGCGTAGGTCCTGCACCCTACAATGAGCAGTTCTTC.

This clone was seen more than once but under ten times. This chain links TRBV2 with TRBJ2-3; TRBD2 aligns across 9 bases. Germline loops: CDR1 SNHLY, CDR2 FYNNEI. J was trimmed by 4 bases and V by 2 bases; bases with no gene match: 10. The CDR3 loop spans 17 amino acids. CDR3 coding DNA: TGTGCCAGCAGTGAAAACCTAGGCGGGGGGGCAGCAGATACGCAGTATTTT. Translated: CASSENLGGGAADTQYF.

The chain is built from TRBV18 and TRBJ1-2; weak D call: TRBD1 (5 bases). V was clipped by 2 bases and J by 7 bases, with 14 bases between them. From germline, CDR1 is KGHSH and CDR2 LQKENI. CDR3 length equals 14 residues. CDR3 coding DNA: TGTGCCAGCTCACCAGCGGGGGGACTTTTTGGCTACACCTTC. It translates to CASSPAGGLFGYTF.

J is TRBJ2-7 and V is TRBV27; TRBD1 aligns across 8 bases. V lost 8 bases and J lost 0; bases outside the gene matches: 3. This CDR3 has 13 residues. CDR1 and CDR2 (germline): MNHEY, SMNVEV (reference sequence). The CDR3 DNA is TGTGCCAGCGGGCAGGGGGCCTCCTACGAGCAGTACTTC. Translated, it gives CASGQGASYEQYF.

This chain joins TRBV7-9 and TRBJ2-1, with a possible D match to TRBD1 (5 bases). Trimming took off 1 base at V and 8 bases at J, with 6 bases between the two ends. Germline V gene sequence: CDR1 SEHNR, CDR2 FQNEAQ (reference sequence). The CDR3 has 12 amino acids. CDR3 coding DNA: TGTGCCAGCAGCTTAGTAGGGGATGAGCAGTTCTTC. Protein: CASSLVGDEQFF.

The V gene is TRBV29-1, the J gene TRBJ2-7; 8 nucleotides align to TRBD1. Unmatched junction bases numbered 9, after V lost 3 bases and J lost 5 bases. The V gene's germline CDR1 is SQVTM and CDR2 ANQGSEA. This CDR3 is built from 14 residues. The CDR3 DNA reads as TGCAGCGTTGATCTAGGACAGGGAACGGACGAGCAGTACTTC. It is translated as CSVDLGQGTDEQYF.

DNA for the CDR3: TGCGCCAGCAGCTGGGACCATAGCTCCTACAATGAGCAGTTCTTC. Translation gives CASSWDHSSYNEQFF. The chain links TRBV5-1 to TRBJ2-1; D is possibly TRBD1 or TRBD2 (5 bases each). The CDR3 contains 15 residues. The ends were cut back, 3 bases at V and 0 bases at J, with 10 bases in the middle. The germline CDR1 and CDR2 sequences are SGHRS and YFSETQ.

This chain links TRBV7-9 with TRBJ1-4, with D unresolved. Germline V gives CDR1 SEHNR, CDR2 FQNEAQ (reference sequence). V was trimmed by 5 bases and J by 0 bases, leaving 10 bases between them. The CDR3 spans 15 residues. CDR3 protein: CASSTPRPTNEKLFF. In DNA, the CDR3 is TGTGCCAGCAGCACTCCTAGGCCAACTAATGAAAAACTGTTTTTT.

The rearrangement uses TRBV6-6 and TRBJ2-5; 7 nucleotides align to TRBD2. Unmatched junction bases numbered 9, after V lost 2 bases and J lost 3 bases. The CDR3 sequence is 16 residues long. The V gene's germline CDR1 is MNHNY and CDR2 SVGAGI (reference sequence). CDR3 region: CASSYPAAGVEETQYF. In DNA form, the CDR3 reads TGTGCCAGCAGTTACCCCGCCGCGGGAGTAGAAGAGACCCAGTACTTC.

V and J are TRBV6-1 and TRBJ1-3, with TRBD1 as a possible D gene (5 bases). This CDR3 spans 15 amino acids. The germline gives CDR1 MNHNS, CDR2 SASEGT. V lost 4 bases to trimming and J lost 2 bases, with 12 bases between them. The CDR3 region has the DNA TGTGCCAGCAGTGGCAGGGAAGGTCCTGGAAACACCATATATTTT. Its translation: CASSGREGPGNTIYF.

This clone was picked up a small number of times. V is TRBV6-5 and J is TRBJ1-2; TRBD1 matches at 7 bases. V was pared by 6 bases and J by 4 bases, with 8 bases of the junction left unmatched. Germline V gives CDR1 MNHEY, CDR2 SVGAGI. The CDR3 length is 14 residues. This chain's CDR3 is CASSRTGDPYGYTF. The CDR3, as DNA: TGTGCCAGCAGCCGTACAGGGGATCCCTATGGCTACACCTTC.

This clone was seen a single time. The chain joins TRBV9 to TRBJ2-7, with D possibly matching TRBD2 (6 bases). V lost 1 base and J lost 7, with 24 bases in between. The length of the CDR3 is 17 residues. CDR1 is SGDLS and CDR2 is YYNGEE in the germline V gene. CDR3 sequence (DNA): TGTGCCAGCAGCGTAAGGGAAAGTGGGAGGCCCCTTACGGAGCAGTACTTC. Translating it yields CASSVRESGRPLTEQYF.